Listed here are 30 T cell receptor beta chains from one sample, sequenced in a study of Graves' ophthalmopathy and Graves' hyperthyroidism. The authors amplified TCR beta CDR3 regions from RNA transcripts. First-round RT-PCR used HTBI primers; second-round multiplex PCR followed. Via MiXCR, TCRdb re-called the multiplex PCR reads, giving one row per CDR3 protein. In the table there are 450,000 or so distinct CDR3 sequences, approximately 15% of which are singletons. The specimen sequenced was blood. Source of these receptors: a woman under 40 with Graves' ophthalmopathy.

This clonotype was detected ten times or more. At one boundary the junction diverges from the germline segment, which might be a read error. The chain recombines TRBV6-5 with TRBJ2-7; possibly TRBD1 or TRBD2 for D (7 bases each). The CDR3 has 13 residues. Germline CDR1 reads MNHEY; CDR2 reads SVGAGI. The CDR3: CASSTLDREGKHF. The DNA for the CDR3 is TGTGCCAGCAGTACCCTTGACAGGGAGGGTAAGCACTTC.

This clonotype was counted at least ten times. The CDR3 region has the DNA TGCAGTGCTGGCCCGCCGGGGCCAAGCTCCTACGAGCAGTACTTC. Amino acid sequence: CSAGPPGPSSYEQYF. The chain combines TRBV20-1 with TRBJ2-7; D may be TRBD1 or TRBD2 (5 bases each). The germline V gene has CDR1 DFQATT and CDR2 SNEGSKA (reference sequence). This CDR3 region has 15 residues. V shed 5 bases and J shed 0 bases, with 17 bases lying between them.

This clonotype was seen many times. The genes are TRBV28 and TRBJ1-2, with D perhaps matching TRBD1 (5 bases). This CDR3 comprises 13 residues. V dropped 10 bases and J dropped 0 bases, with 12 bases sitting between them. Per germline, CDR1 MDHEN and CDR2 SYDVKM. The CDR3: CATRAGPNYGYTF. CDR3 bases: TGTGCCACGAGGGCAGGGCCTAACTATGGCTACACCTTC.

This clonotype has a count of ten or more. This chain joins TRBV28 and TRBJ2-7, with a tentative D call TRBD1 (6 bases). Trimming pared 5 bases from V and 6 bases from J, leaving 17 bases between. This CDR3 is built from 14 residues. Germline CDR1 MDHEN, CDR2 SYDVKM. The CDR3 DNA is TGTGCCAGCAGTCTACAGGGAGCCGAGGCCGAGCAGTACTTC. The encoded protein is CASSLQGAEAEQYF.

As regards this clonotype: Since a much larger clone is just one base distant, this may be a read error. V usage is TRBV11-1 and J usage is TRBJ1-2, with D unresolved. The CDR3 length is 17 residues. CDR1 and CDR2 (germline): SGHAT, FQDESV (reference sequence). Trimming took off 5 bases at V and 3 bases at J, with 22 bases between the two ends. The CDR3 DNA sequence: TGTGCCAGCAGCAACCTTGTGGAACGTAAGGCGGACTATGGCTACACCTTC. Protein product: CASSNLVERKADYGYTF. Full variable domain (rest looked up from reference TRBV11-1 and TRBJ1-2): EAEVAQSPRYKITEKSQAVAFWCDPISGHATLYWYRQILGQGPELLVQFQDESVVDDSQLPKDRFSAERLKGVDSTLKIQPAELGDSAMYLCASSNLVERKADYGYTFGSGTRLTVV.

This clonotype was counted between two and nine times. The chain couples TRBV30 to TRBJ2-7; a possible D gene is TRBD1 (6 bases). The CDR3 runs to 14 residues. Trimming removed 1 base from V and 2 bases from J, with 12 bases in between. Germline V lookup: CDR1 GTSNPN, CDR2 SVGIG (reference sequence). In DNA form, the CDR3 reads TGTGCCTGGAGTGCTGACAAGGGGGCCTACGAGCAGTACTTC. Translation: CAWSADKGAYEQYF.

The V call is TRBV4-1, the J call TRBJ2-7; TRBD1 aligns across 7 bases. With V trimmed by 0 bases and J by 3 bases, 5 bases remained unmatched. The CDR3 is 15 amino acids. Germline CDR1 MGHRA, CDR2 YSYEKL. The CDR3 here is CASSQDPGQHYEQYF. The CDR3 coding sequence is TGCGCCAGCAGCCAAGATCCGGGACAGCACTACGAGCAGTACTTC.

The rearrangement links TRBV7-6 to TRBJ1-3, with D possibly matching TRBD1 (5 bases). Germline CDR1 SGHVS, CDR2 FNYEAQ. The CDR3 has 15 residues. Trimming left V 3 bases short and J 1 base short, with 10 bases between. DNA of the CDR3: TGTGCCAGCAGCTTCCGCCCAGGGTCTGGAAACACCATATATTTT. Its protein product is CASSFRPGSGNTIYF.

This clonotype came up many times. The gene calls are TRBV4-1 and TRBJ1-1; D call uncertain. Looked up from germline, CDR1 is MGHRA and CDR2 is YSYEKL. Between the trimmed V and J ends, which lost 1 base and 1 base, there was a span of 7 bases. This CDR3 comprises 14 residues. The CDR3 coding sequence is TGCGCCAGCAGCCAAGTCGGGGAGAACACTGAAGCTTTCTTT. It encodes CASSQVGENTEAFF.

This clonotype showed up many times. The chain links TRBV20-1 to TRBJ2-5; 11 nucleotides align to TRBD1. The CDR3 has 15 amino acids. Per the germline V gene, CDR1 is DFQATT and CDR2 is SNEGSKA (reference sequence). V was clipped by 3 bases and J by 3 bases; unmatched bases: 6. CDR3 nucleotide sequence: TGCAGTGCTAGTCTAGCGGGACAGGGGGAAGAGACCCAGTACTTC. This codes for CSASLAGQGEETQYF.

DNA for the CDR3: TGTGCCAGCTCACCGGTCAGCGAGGGAACGGCCACCGGGGAGCTGTTTTTT. This encodes CASSPVSEGTATGELFF. This rearrangement joins TRBV18 to TRBJ2-2, with a weak D call TRBD2 (5 bases). Germline CDR1 is KGHSH and CDR2 is LQKENI. The CDR3 sequence is 17 residues long. V lost 3 bases, J lost 4 bases, and 18 bases lay in between. Full variable domain (remainder filled in from reference TRBV18 and TRBJ2-2): NAGVMQNPRHLVRRRGQEARLRCSPMKGHSHVYWYRQLPEEGLKFMVYLQKENIIDESGMPKERFSAEFPKEGPSILRIQQVVRGDSAAYFCASSPVSEGTATGELFFGEGSRLTVL.

This clonotype occurred many times. The chain employs TRBV12-3 or TRBV12-4 and TRBJ1-5, with D perhaps matching TRBD1 (5 bases). Trimming cost V 4 bases and J 6 bases, with 7 bases left between them. This CDR3 is built from 12 residues. Here the CDR3 DNA reads TGTGCCAGCAGTTCAGGGCTTCAGCCCCAGCATTTT. Translation gives CASSSGLQPQHF.

This clonotype was seen at least ten times. The chain links TRBV20-1 to TRBJ2-5; D is tentatively TRBD1 or TRBD2 (6 bases each). V dropped 2 bases and J dropped 1 base, with 11 bases sitting between them. The length of the CDR3 is 14 residues. CDR1 DFQATT and CDR2 SNEGSKA come from the germline V gene (reference sequence). The CDR3 reads CSARRGPAQETQYF. The CDR3 region has the DNA TGCAGTGCTAGACGGGGGCCGGCCCAAGAGACCCAGTACTTC.

This clonotype has at least ten counts. V is TRBV5-1 and J is TRBJ1-3; no definite D call. V was clipped by 0 bases and J by 4 bases, with 14 bases between them. Germline loops: CDR1 SGHRS, CDR2 YFSETQ. The CDR3 is 16 residues long. For the CDR3, the DNA is TGCGCCAGCAGCTTGGCATTCGGCAGTAGAGGAAACACCATATATTTT. Its translation: CASSLAFGSRGNTIYF.

This clonotype was seen repeatedly, ten times or more. The chain employs TRBV4-1 and TRBJ1-5, with a tentative D call TRBD1 (5 bases). V was pared by 0 bases and J by 5 bases, with 8 bases between. There are 14 residues in the CDR3. CDR1 is MGHRA, CDR2 YSYEKL, per germline. The CDR3 sequence: CASSQEGQDQPQHF. Here the CDR3 DNA reads TGCGCCAGCAGCCAAGAGGGGCAGGATCAGCCCCAGCATTTT.

This clonotype was seen at least ten times. The genes are TRBV7-3 and TRBJ2-7, with 7 positions matching TRBD1. The CDR3 contains 13 residues. Trimming cost V 5 bases and J 7 bases; bases outside gene matches: 8. The germline V gene encodes CDR1 SGHTA and CDR2 FQGTGA. The CDR3 region is CASSLDRAREQYF. The CDR3 DNA reads TGTGCCAGCAGCCTTGACAGGGCTAGGGAGCAGTACTTC.

V is TRBV30 and J is TRBJ2-7; TRBD1 aligns across 7 bases. V gave up 3 bases and J gave up 5 bases; unmatched junction bases: 7. Germline V gene lookup returns CDR1 GTSNPN and CDR2 SVGIG (reference sequence). The CDR3 contains 13 residues. In DNA, the CDR3 is TGTGCCTGGAGAAGGGGGCGGACCCACGAGCAGTACTTC. Its translation is CAWRRGRTHEQYF.

There are many counts of this clonotype. Here the CDR3 DNA reads TGTGCCCTAGGGACAGCCTATGGCTACACCTTC. Its translation: CALGTAYGYTF. The genes are TRBV30 and TRBJ1-2, with 7 bases identical to TRBD1. The CDR3 length is 11 residues. Germline V gives CDR1 GTSNPN, CDR2 SVGIG (reference sequence). V lost 8 bases and J lost 4; bases outside the gene matches: 4.

This clonotype was seen ten or more times. The chain joins TRBV10-3 to TRBJ2-7, with 8 bases matching TRBD1. The CDR3 loop spans 15 amino acids. CDR1 and CDR2 (germline): ENHRY, SYGVKD. J lost 5 bases, V lost 6 bases, and 12 bases had no gene match. The CDR3 is CAISRGRTGINEQYF. Written as DNA, the CDR3 is TGTGCCATCAGCCGAGGGAGGACAGGGATCAACGAGCAGTACTTC.

The table lists this clonotype with many counts. V and J are TRBV28 and TRBJ2-7, with 12 bases that match TRBD2. V lost 6 bases and J lost 6; bases outside the gene matches: 21. The CDR3 covers 19 residues. Looked up from germline, CDR1 is MDHEN and CDR2 is SYDVKM. CDR3: CASSPETGLAGPPGLEQYF. For the CDR3, the DNA is TGTGCCAGCAGCCCAGAGACGGGACTAGCGGGTCCCCCAGGGCTCGAGCAGTACTTC. Drawing the rest from reference TRBV28 and TRBJ2-7, the complete variable domain is DVKVTQSSRYLVKRTGEKVFLECVQDMDHENMFWYRQDPGLGLRLIYFSYDVKMKEKGDIPEGYSVSREKKERFSLILESASTNQTSMYLCASSPETGLAGPPGLEQYFGPGTRLTVT.

The chain couples TRBV5-1 to TRBJ1-2, with a possible D match to TRBD1 (6 bases). The CDR3 length is 14 residues. CDR1 is SGHRS, CDR2 YFSETQ, per germline. Trimming cost V 0 bases and J 8 bases, with 14 bases left between them. CDR3 sequence reads: CASSLDRAYEGYTF. The CDR3 nucleotides read TGCGCCAGCAGCTTGGACAGGGCGTACGAGGGCTACACCTTC. Supplemented by reference TRBV5-1 and TRBJ1-2, the full variable domain reads KAGVTQTPRYLIKTRGQQVTLSCSPISGHRSVSWYQQTPGQGLQFLFEYFSETQRNKGNFPGRFSGRQFSNSRSEMNVSTLELGDSALYLCASSLDRAYEGYTFGSGTRLTVV.

In this sample, this clonotype turned up a few times. The gene calls are TRBV30 and TRBJ1-2, with D possibly being TRBD1 (6 bases). V shed 3 bases and J shed 2 bases, with 10 bases lying between them. The CDR3 length is 13 residues. In germline, CDR1 is GTSNPN, CDR2 SVGIG (reference sequence). CDR3 amino acids: CAWSGQPNYGYTF. The CDR3 DNA sequence: TGTGCCTGGAGCGGACAGCCAAACTATGGCTACACCTTC.

This chain uses TRBV19 with TRBJ1-5, with 9 bases that match TRBD1. The junction had 0 bases not matched to a gene; V was cut back by 1 base and J by 5 bases. This CDR3 contains 14 residues. Looked up from germline, CDR1 is LNHDA and CDR2 is SQIVND (reference sequence). The CDR3 DNA reads TGTGCCAGTAGTATAGGGACAGGGGATCAGCCCCAGCATTTT. It translates to CASSIGTGDQPQHF.

This clonotype was recorded many times. V gene TRBV19 combines with J gene TRBJ2-5; 8 bases line up with TRBD2. After removal of 4 bases from V and 2 bases from J, the junction contained 6 bases not matched to a gene. CDR1 is LNHDA, CDR2 SQIVND, per germline (reference sequence). The CDR3 has 15 amino acids. The CDR3 here is CASSTGLALQETQYF. The CDR3 bases are TGTGCCAGTAGTACCGGACTAGCTTTACAAGAGACCCAGTACTTC.

Many counts were recorded for this clonotype. The chain couples TRBV6-2 or TRBV6-3 to TRBJ1-2, with D possibly matching TRBD1 (6 bases). This CDR3 has 18 residues. Trimming took off 2 bases at V and 6 bases at J, with 25 bases between the two ends. Germline-derived CDR1 and CDR2 are MNHEY and SVGEGT. The DNA for the CDR3 is TGTGCCAGCAGTTACAACCAGGACAGTAGAGCCCCTAGTAATGGCTACACCTTC. Translating it yields CASSYNQDSRAPSNGYTF.

This clonotype occurred many times. V and J are TRBV20-1 and TRBJ2-7, with a weak D call TRBD2 (5 bases). The CDR3 is 13 residues long. The germline V gene has CDR1 DFQATT and CDR2 SNEGSKA (reference sequence). V lost 1 base and J 6 bases, leaving 13 bases between the germline ends. CDR3 DNA sequence: TGCAGTGCTAGAGGAGGAGGCCCCGGCGAGCAGTACTTC. This gives the protein CSARGGGPGEQYF.

This clonotype occurred many times. This chain uses TRBV3-1 with TRBJ1-2; a weak D match, TRBD1 (5 bases). CDR3 length: 14 residues. The ends were cut back, 4 bases at V and 4 bases at J, with 13 bases in the middle. CDR1 and CDR2 from the germline V gene are LGHDT and YNNKEL (reference sequence). The CDR3: CASSPAEGIYGYTF. DNA of the CDR3: TGTGCCAGCAGCCCGGCAGAGGGGATCTATGGCTACACCTTC. The variable domain in full, completed from reference TRBV3-1 and TRBJ1-2, reads DTAVSQTPKYLVTQMGNDKSIKCEQNLGHDTMYWYKQDSKKFLKIMFSYNNKELIINETVPNRFSPKSPDKAHLNLHINSLELGDSAVYFCASSPAEGIYGYTFGSGTRLTVV.

There are a few counts of this clonotype. V and J are TRBV4-1 and TRBJ2-6, with D possibly matching TRBD2 (5 bases). This CDR3 contains 18 residues. V lost 1 base and J lost 0, with 13 bases in between. Germline V gives CDR1 MGHRA, CDR2 YSYEKL. The CDR3 bases are TGCGCCAGCAGCCAAGGGCCGAGGGTAGACTCTGGGGCCAACGTCCTGACTTTC. It translates to CASSQGPRVDSGANVLTF.

This clonotype was found many times. Its ends do not fully match the called genes, so a read error is possible. The CDR3 DNA follows: TGTCCCAGCAGAATCCGAGGTGGGGAGCTGTTTTTT. Translated, it gives CPSRIRGGELFF. This chain links TRBV6-1 with TRBJ2-2; unclear D gene. The CDR3 has 12 residues. Germline CDR1 and CDR2: MNHNS and SASEGT.

V is TRBV6-5 and J is TRBJ1-1; 7 nucleotides line up with TRBD1. V lost 0 bases, J lost 3 bases, and 7 bases stayed unmatched. Per the germline V gene, CDR1 is MNHEY and CDR2 is SVGAGI. CDR3 length: 16 amino acids. The CDR3 loop reads CASSYSISRGDTEAFF. CDR3 in DNA: TGTGCCAGCAGTTACTCTATTTCCAGGGGGGACACTGAAGCTTTCTTT.